This T cell receptor beta chain was sequenced for a study of response to subunit inactivated influenza vaccine. Study results and caveats: Authors suggested seasonal influenza vaccinations each recruit few new T cells.

TCRdb reprocessed the RT-PCR reads with MiXCR, giving one entry per CDR3 protein. The profile shows more than 450,000 distinct CDR3 sequences, 7.6% of them singletons. Germline CDR1 reads SGDLS; CDR2 reads YYNGEE. Trimming took off 0 bases at V and 9 bases at J, with 16 bases between the two ends. CDR3 length: 15 residues. On this clonotype itself: Its cognate antigen is unknown.

This clonotype originated in a man aged 50 to 75 who received an inactivated influenza vaccine. The input for sequencing was PBMCs from blood, taken roughly 24 months after vaccination. The chain carries TRBV9 and TRBJ2-1; TRBD2 is a possible D gene (5 bases). The CDR3 coding sequence is TGTGCCAGCAGCGTAGGAGGGAAAGAGTTGGGTGAGCAGTTCTTC. Translating gives CASSVGGKELGEQFF. Full variable domain (remainder filled in from reference TRBV9 and TRBJ2-1): DSGVTQTPKHLITATGQRVTLRCSPRSGDLSVYWYQQSLDQGLQFLIQYYNGEERAKGNILERFSAQQFPDLHSELNLSSLELGDSALYFCASSVGGKELGEQFFGPGTRLTVL.